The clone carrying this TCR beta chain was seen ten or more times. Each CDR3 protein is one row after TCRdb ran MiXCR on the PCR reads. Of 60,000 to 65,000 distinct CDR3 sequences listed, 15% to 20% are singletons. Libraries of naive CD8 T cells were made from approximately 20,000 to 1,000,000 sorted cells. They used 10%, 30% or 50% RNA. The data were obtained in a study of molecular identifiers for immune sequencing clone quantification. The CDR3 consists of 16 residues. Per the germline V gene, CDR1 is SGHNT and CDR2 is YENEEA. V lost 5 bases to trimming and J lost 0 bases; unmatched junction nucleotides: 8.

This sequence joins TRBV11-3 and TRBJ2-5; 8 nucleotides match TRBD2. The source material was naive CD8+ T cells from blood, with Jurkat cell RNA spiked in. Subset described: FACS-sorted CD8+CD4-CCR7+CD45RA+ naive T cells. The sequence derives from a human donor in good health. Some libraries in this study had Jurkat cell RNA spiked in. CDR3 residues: CASSDGTREYQETQYF. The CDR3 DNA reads TGTGCCAGCAGCGACGGGACTAGAGAGTACCAAGAGACCCAGTACTTC.